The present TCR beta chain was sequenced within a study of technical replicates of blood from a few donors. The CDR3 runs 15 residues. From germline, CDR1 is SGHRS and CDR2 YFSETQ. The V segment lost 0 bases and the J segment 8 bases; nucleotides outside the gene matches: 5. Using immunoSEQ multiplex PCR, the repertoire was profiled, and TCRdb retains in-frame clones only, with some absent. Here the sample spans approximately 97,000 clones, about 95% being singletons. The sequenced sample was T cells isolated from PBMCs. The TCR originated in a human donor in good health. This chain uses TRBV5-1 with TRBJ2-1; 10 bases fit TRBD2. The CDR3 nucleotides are TGCGCCAGCAGCTTGGCTCGAGCGGGAGGGCATGAGCAGTTCTTC. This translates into CASSLARAGGHEQFF.